This is a list of T cell receptor beta chains from one sample in a study of OX40 agonist ivuxolimab in advanced cancers. This table comes from immunoSEQ multiplex PCR, and its TCRdb copy is limited to in-frame clones, with some not included. The sample shows 50,000 or so clones, 86% of them seen only once. The sequences come from CD4+ or CD8+ T cells sorted from blood, collected in a trial of the OX40 agonist ivuxolimab. The origin of the receptors is an adult with an advanced solid tumor such as melanoma, head and neck, liver or kidney cancer. Both conserved end residues are part of each CDR3. A D gene is named only where the DNA matches it firmly. Clone size appears in some rows only: once, few, many, or a class for an expanded clone.

>TRBV7-2|-|TRBJ1-6|TRBD1
TGTGCCAGCAGCCTCACGACAGGGGTCAATAATTCACCCCTCCACTTT
CASSLTTGVNNSPLHF
>TRBV5-8|-|TRBJ1-2|-
TGTGCCAGCAGCCCCACCGGGACGGAGAACTATGGCTACACCTTC
CASSPTGTENYGYTF
>TRBV19|-|TRBJ1-1|-
TGTGCCAGTAGAATCGGTCGGGGAAACACTGAAGCTTTCTTT
CASRIGRGNTEAFF
>TRBV11-2|-|TRBJ1-4|-
TGTGCCAGCAGCTTAGACAGGGGCCCGGAAAAACTGTTTTTT
CASSLDRGPEKLFF
>TRBV6-1|-|TRBJ1-5|-
TGTGCCAGCAGTGAACGCAGCAATCAGCCCCAGCATTTT
CASSERSNQPQHF
>TRBV7-3|-|TRBJ2-5|TRBD2
TGTGCCAGCAGCTTGACTAGCGGGGGAGAGACCCAGTACTTC
CASSLTSGGETQYF
>TRBV7-8|-|TRBJ1-5|TRBD1
TGTGCCAGCAGCCAAAGGACAGGGGGGAACAATCAGCCCCAGCATTTT
CASSQRTGGNNQPQHF
>TRBV27|-|TRBJ1-1|-
TGTGCCAGCAGTTTTACGGGTCGGCAGAACACTGAAGCTTTCTTT
CASSFTGRQNTEAFF
>TRBV28|few|TRBJ1-2|-
TGTGCCAGCAGCCCTGACAGTCTTTCTGGCTACACCTTC
CASSPDSLSGYTF
>TRBV27|-|TRBJ2-5|TRBD1
TGTGCCAGCAGTTCGCTACAGGGGGCCCAAGAGACCCAGTACTTC
CASSSLQGAQETQYF
>TRBV4-1|-|TRBJ1-5|-
TGCGCCAGCAGCCCCCAGACCGATGCCAATCAGCCCCAGCATTTT
CASSPQTDANQPQHF
>TRBV19|-|TRBJ2-1|-
TGTGCCAGTAGCGATTATTCCGCGGGACCACACAACAATGAGCAGTTCTTC
CASSDYSAGPHNNEQFF
>TRBV5-1|-|TRBJ1-4|-
TGCGCCAGCAGCTTGGGGGACCGGGCGGGAGAAAAACTGTTTTTT
CASSLGDRAGEKLFF
>TRBV30|-|TRBJ1-2|-
TGTGCCTGGAGCATCGGGGGTAACTATGGCTACACCTTC
CAWSIGGNYGYTF
>TRBV7-2|-|TRBJ1-1|TRBD1
TGTGCCAGCAGCTTTTCCCCGACAGGGCCTAACACTGAAGCTTTCTTT
CASSFSPTGPNTEAFF
>TRBV5-1|-|TRBJ1-2|TRBD1
TGCGCCAGCGACCCCGGGACAGGGAACTATGGCTACACCTTC
CASDPGTGNYGYTF
>TRBV5-4|-|TRBJ1-1|TRBD1
TGTGCCAGCAGCTTACCATTCAGGGGGAGGAACACTGAAGCTTTCTTT
CASSLPFRGRNTEAFF
>TRBV5-6|-|TRBJ2-1|TRBD2
TGTGCCAGCAGCTTACTAGGTCCAGCGGGGGTATGGAATGAGCAGTTCTTC
CASSLLGPAGVWNEQFF
>TRBV7-9|-|TRBJ2-5|TRBD2
TGTGCCAGCAGCTTACCCCTCAGACTAGCGGGGAATAAAGAGACCCAGTACTTC
CASSLPLRLAGNKETQYF
>TRBV30|-|TRBJ1-6|TRBD1
TGTGCCTGGGAAAGGGACAGGGAGAGTTCACCCCTCCACTTT
CAWERDRESSPLHF
>TRBV9|-|TRBJ2-2|-
TGTGCCAGCAGCGTAGACCCGAACACCGGGGAGCTGTTTTTT
CASSVDPNTGELFF
>TRBV5-5|few|TRBJ2-5|TRBD2
TGTGCCAGCAGCTTGACTAGCGGGGGACAAGAGACCCAGTACTTC
CASSLTSGGQETQYF
>TRBV7-2|-|TRBJ1-4|-
TGTGCCAGCAGCTTAGGCAGGGGTAATGAAAAACTGTTTTTT
CASSLGRGNEKLFF
>TRBV1|-|TRBJ1-1|-
TGCACCAGCAGCCCCAATGGGGGAAGGGACACTGAAGCTTTCTTT
CTSSPNGGRDTEAFF
>TRBV7-9|-|TRBJ1-5|-
TGTGCCAGCAGCCCGCCCAATCAGCCCCAGCATTTT
CASSPPNQPQHF
>TRBV7-2|-|TRBJ2-3|-
TGTGCCAGCAGTCAAAGGGGACCCCAGCCAGATACGCAGTATTTT
CASSQRGPQPDTQYF
>TRBV9|-|TRBJ2-3|-
TGTGCCAGCAGCGTCGTAGGTGACAGACTCACAGATACGCAGTATTTT
CASSVVGDRLTDTQYF
>TRBV7-9|-|TRBJ2-2|-
TGTGCCAGCAGCTTTCTCCTGAACACCGGGGAGCTGTTTTTT
CASSFLLNTGELFF
>TRBV7-3|few|TRBJ2-1|TRBD1
TGTGCCAGCAGTTTTCGACAGGGGTATAGTGAGCAGTTCTTC
CASSFRQGYSEQFF
>TRBV10-3|-|TRBJ2-5|-
TGTGCCATCAGTCCGGGGTCCCAAGAGACCCAGTACTTC
CAISPGSQETQYF
>TRBV18|-|TRBJ2-1|-
TGTGCCAGCTCATCGGAGTCCTACAATGAGCAGTTCTTC
CASSSESYNEQFF
>TRBV11-3|-|TRBJ2-7|-
TGTGCCAGCAGCTTGTTGGTCAGCTCCTACGAGCAGTACTTC
CASSLLVSSYEQYF
>TRBV29-1|-|TRBJ2-7|-
TGCAGCGTTGGAAAGGAAACCTACGAGCAGTACTTC
CSVGKETYEQYF
>TRBV9|-|TRBJ2-5|TRBD1
TGTGCCAGCAGCGTGGGACAGCAAGAGACCCAGTACTTC
CASSVGQQETQYF
>TRBV7-8|-|TRBJ2-1|TRBD1
TGTGCCAGCACGGGGACAGGGATTTACAATGAGCAGTTCTTC
CASTGTGIYNEQFF
>TRBV28|few|TRBJ2-1|TRBD2
TGTGCCAGCAGTTTTAGCGGGGGGGCAGGAAATGAGCAGTTCTTC
CASSFSGGAGNEQFF
>TRBV30|-|TRBJ2-6|-
TGTGCCTGGAGTCGACAGAGCTCTGGGGCCAACGTCCTGACTTTC
CAWSRQSSGANVLTF
>TRBV2|few|TRBJ2-1|-
TGTGCCAGCCTACCGACCGAACGGTGGAATGAGCAGTTCTTC
CASLPTERWNEQFF
>TRBV19|-|TRBJ1-2|-
TGTGCCAGTAGTATGCCCGGTGAAGAAGCCAACTATGGCTACACCTTC
CASSMPGEEANYGYTF
>TRBV5-8|once|TRBJ1-2|-
TGTGCCAGCAGCTTCGAAGCAGGGGACTATGGCTACACCTTC
CASSFEAGDYGYTF
>TRBV4-2|-|TRBJ2-1|TRBD1
TGTGCCAGCAGCCCGCGGGACAGGGCCTCCAATGAGCAGTTCTTC
CASSPRDRASNEQFF
>TRBV28|few|TRBJ1-6|-
TGTGCCAGCAGTCCGGGAGGCAGCGATTCACCCCTCCACTTT
CASSPGGSDSPLHF
>TRBV30|-|TRBJ2-7|-
TGTGCCTGGCGACTGGCGGGGGCCCACGAGCAGTACTTC
CAWRLAGAHEQYF
>TRBV11-2|once|TRBJ1-2|TRBD1
TGTGCCAGCAGCAGAACGGCACAGGGGTCGGGGGGCTACACCTTC
CASSRTAQGSGGYTF
>TRBV14|-|TRBJ2-7|-
TGTGCCAGCAGCCAAGACGTATACGAGCAGTACTTC
CASSQDVYEQYF
>TRBV9|few|TRBJ2-3|-
TGTGCCAGCAGCCCGAGGGGGGGGGTGCCAAGCACAGATACGCAGTATTTT
CASSPRGGVPSTDTQYF
>TRBV28|-|TRBJ1-4|-
TGTGCCAGCAGTTTATTCGGGGAGAAGGGCGAAAAACTGTTTTTT
CASSLFGEKGEKLFF
>TRBV6-5|-|TRBJ2-7|TRBD2
TGTGCCAGCAGTTACTCCACTAGCGGGGGCCACGAGCAGTACTTC
CASSYSTSGGHEQYF
>TRBV9|-|TRBJ1-6|-
TGTGCCAGCAGCGTACAGCCGACGGTGGGAAATTCACCCCTCCACTTT
CASSVQPTVGNSPLHF
>TRBV29-1|-|TRBJ2-3|TRBD2
TGCAGCGTTGTAGGGACTACCTTCCGCACAGATACGCAGTATTTT
CSVVGTTFRTDTQYF
>TRBV5-4|-|TRBJ1-4|-
TGTGCCAGCAGCCCTAACAGGGTAACTAATGAAAAACTGTTTTTT
CASSPNRVTNEKLFF
>TRBV4-1|-|TRBJ2-4|-
TGCGCCAGCAGCCAAGATGGGCAGTACAAAAACATTCAGTACTTC
CASSQDGQYKNIQYF
>TRBV7-6|-|TRBJ2-5|TRBD1
TGTGCCAGCAGCTCTCTCGGACAGGGGGCGCGGGAGACCCAGTACTTC
CASSSLGQGARETQYF
>TRBV7-2|-|TRBJ2-3|TRBD2
TGTGCCAGCAGCTCGCGGACTAGCGGGGCTATCACAGATACGCAGTATTTT
CASSSRTSGAITDTQYF
>TRBV18|-|TRBJ1-1|-
TGTGCCAGCTCACCAAGTCGGGAGGTCAGGACTGAAGCTTTCTTT
CASSPSREVRTEAFF
>TRBV5-8|-|TRBJ1-4|-
TGTGCCAGCAGCCCCCGGGGCTGGGATGAAAAACTGTTTTTT
CASSPRGWDEKLFF